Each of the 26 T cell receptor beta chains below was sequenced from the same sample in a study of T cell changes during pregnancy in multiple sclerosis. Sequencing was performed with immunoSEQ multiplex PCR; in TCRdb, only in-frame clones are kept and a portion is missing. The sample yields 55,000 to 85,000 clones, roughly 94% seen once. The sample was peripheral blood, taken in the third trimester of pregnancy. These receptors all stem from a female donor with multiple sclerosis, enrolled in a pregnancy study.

This CDR3 is CASSRPGKNTQYF. The DNA for the CDR3 is TGTGCCAGCAGCAGACCGGGGAAAAATACGCAGTATTTT. This chain joins TRBV28 and TRBJ2-3; tentative D call: TRBD2 (5 bases). The CDR3 sequence is 13 residues long. V lost 6 bases and J lost 7, with 14 bases in between. Germline loops: CDR1 MDHEN, CDR2 SYDVKM.

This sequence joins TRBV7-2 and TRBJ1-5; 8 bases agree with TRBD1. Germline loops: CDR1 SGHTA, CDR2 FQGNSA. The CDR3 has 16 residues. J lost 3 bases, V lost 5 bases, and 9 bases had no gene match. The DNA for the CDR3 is TGTGCCAGCAGCCTCCACGGACAGGGCAACAATCAGCCCCAGCATTTT. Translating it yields CASSLHGQGNNQPQHF.

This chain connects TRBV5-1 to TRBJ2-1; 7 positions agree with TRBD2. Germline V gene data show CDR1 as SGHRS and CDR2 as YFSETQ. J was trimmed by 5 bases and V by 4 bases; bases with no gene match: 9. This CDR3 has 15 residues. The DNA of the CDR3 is TGCGCCAGCAGCCCCCAAACGGGGGGACACAATGAGCAGTTCTTC. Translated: CASSPQTGGHNEQFF.

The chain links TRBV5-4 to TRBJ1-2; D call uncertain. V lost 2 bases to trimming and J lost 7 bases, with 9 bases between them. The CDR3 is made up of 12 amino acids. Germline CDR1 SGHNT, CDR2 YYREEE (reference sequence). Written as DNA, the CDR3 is TGTGCCAGCAGCTTCCCAGGCAGTGGCTACACCTTC. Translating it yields CASSFPGSGYTF.

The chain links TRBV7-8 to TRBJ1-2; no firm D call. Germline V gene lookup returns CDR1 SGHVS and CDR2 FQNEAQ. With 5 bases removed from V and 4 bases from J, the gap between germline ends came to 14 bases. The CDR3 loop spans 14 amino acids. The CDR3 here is CASSPSQARYGYTF. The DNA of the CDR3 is TGTGCCAGCAGCCCGAGCCAGGCCCGCTATGGCTACACCTTC.

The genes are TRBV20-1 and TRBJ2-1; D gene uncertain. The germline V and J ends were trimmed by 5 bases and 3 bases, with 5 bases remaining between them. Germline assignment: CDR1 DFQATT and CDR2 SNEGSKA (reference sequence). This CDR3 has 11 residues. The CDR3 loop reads CSAPYYNEQFF. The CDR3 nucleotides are TGCAGTGCTCCCTACTACAATGAGCAGTTCTTC.

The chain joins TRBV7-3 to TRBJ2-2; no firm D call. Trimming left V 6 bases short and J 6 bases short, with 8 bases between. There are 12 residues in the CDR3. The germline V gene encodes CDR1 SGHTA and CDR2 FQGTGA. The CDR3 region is CASRGAAGELFF. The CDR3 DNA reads TGTGCCAGCAGGGGCGCCGCCGGGGAGCTGTTTTTT.

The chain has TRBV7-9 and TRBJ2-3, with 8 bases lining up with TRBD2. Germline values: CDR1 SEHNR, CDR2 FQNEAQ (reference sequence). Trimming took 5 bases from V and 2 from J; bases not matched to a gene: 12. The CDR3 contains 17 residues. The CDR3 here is CASSPRGRGEVTDTQYF. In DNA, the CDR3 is TGTGCCAGCAGCCCCCGTGGGCGGGGGGAGGTCACAGATACGCAGTATTTT.

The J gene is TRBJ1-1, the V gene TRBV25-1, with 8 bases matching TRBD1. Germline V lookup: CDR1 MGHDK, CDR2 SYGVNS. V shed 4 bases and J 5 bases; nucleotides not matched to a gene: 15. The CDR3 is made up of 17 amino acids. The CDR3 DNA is TGTGCCAGCAGTGCCAATAGGGGCCTCAGGGGGCAAACTGAAGCTTTCTTT. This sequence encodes CASSANRGLRGQTEAFF.

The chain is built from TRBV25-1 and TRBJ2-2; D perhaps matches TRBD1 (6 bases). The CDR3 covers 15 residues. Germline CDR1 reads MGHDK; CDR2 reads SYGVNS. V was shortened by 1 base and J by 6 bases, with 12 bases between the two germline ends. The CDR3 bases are TGTGCCAGCAGTGAATTGCAACAGGGATCCGGGGAGCTGTTTTTT. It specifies CASSELQQGSGELFF.

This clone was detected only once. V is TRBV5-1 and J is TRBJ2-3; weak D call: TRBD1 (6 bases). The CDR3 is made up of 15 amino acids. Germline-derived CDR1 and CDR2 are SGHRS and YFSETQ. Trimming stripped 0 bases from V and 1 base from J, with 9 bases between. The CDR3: CASSLAGGCTDTQYF. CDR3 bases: TGCGCCAGCAGCTTGGCTGGGGGCTGCACAGATACGCAGTATTTT.

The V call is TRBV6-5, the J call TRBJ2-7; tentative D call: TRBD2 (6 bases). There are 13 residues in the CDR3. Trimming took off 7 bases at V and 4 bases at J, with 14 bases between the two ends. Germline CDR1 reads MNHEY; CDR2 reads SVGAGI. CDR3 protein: CASNPSGEYEQYF. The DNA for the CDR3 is TGTGCCAGCAACCCCTCGGGAGAATACGAGCAGTACTTC.

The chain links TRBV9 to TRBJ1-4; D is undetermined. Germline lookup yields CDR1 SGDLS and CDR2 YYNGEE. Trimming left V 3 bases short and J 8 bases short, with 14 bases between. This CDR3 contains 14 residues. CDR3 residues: CASSGGIRGEKLFF. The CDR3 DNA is TGTGCCAGCAGCGGCGGGATTCGAGGGGAAAAACTGTTTTTT.

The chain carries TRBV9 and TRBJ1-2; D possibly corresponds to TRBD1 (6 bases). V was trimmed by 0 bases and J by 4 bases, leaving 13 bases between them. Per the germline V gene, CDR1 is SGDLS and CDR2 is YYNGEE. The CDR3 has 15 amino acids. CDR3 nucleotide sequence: TGTGCCAGCAGCGTAGAGCGCAGGGGAGTCTATGGCTACACCTTC. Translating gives CASSVERRGVYGYTF.

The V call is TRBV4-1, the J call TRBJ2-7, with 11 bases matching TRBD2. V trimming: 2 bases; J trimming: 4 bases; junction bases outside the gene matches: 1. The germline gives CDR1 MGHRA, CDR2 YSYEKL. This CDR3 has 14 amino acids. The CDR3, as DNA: TGCGCCAGCAGCCAAACTAGCGGGGGTTACGAGCAGTACTTC. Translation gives CASSQTSGGYEQYF.

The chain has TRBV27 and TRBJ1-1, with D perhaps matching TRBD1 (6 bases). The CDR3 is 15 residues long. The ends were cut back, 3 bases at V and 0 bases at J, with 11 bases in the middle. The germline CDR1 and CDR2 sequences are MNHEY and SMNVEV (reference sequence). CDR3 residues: CASSFDRNLNTEAFF. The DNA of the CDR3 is TGTGCCAGCAGTTTCGACAGGAACCTGAACACTGAAGCTTTCTTT.

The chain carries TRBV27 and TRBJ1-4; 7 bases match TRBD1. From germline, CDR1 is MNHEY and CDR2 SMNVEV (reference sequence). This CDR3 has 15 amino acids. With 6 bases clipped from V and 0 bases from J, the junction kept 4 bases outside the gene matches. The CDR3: CASSGQDATNEKLFF. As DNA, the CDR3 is TGTGCCAGCAGCGGACAGGACGCAACTAATGAAAAACTGTTTTTT. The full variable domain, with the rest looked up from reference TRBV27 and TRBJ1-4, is EAQVTQNPRYLITVTGKKLTVTCSQNMNHEYMSWYRQDPGLGLRQIYYSMNVEVTDKGDVPEGYKVSRKEKRNFPLILESPSPNQTSLYFCASSGQDATNEKLFFGSGTQLSVL.

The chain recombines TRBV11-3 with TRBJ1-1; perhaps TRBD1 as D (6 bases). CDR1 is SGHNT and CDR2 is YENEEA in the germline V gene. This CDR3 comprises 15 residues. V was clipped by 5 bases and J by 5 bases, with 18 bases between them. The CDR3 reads CASSLEPGAPTEAFF. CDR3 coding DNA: TGTGCCAGCAGCCTCGAACCAGGGGCCCCAACTGAAGCTTTCTTT.

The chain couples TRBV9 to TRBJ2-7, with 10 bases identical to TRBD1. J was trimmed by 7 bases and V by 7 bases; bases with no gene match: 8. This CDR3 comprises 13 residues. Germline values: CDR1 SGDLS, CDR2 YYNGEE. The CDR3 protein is CASGGDRGQEQYF. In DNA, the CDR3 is TGTGCCAGCGGAGGAGACAGGGGGCAGGAGCAGTACTTC.

The CDR3 DNA reads TGTGCCAGCAGTTACGGGGCCACAGGAAACATTCAGTACTTC. Translation: CASSYGATGNIQYF. The chain couples TRBV6-6 to TRBJ2-4, with D possibly TRBD1 on 5 matching bases. CDR1 and CDR2 from the germline V gene are MNHNY and SVGAGI (reference sequence). The CDR3 is 14 amino acids. V dropped 2 bases and J dropped 6 bases, with 11 bases sitting between them.

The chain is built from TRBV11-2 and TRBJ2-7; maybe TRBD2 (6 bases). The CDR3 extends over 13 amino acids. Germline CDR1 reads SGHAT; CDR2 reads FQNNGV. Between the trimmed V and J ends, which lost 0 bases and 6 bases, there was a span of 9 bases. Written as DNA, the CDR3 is TGTGCCAGCAGCTTAGAACTAGCCCGCGAGCAGTACTTC. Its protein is CASSLELAREQYF.

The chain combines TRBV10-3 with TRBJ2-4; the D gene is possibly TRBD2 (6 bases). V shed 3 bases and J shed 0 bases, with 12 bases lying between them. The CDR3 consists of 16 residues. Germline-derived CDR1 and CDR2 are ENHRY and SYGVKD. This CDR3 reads CAISETPGLAKNIQYF. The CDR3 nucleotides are TGTGCCATCAGTGAAACACCGGGACTAGCCAAAAACATTCAGTACTTC.

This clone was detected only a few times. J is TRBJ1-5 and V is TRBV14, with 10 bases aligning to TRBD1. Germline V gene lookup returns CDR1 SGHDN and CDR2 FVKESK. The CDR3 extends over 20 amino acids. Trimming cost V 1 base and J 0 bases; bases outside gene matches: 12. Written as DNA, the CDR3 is TGTGCCAGCAGCCAAGTGGCGTGGACAGGGGGAGAAAATAGCAATCAGCCCCAGCATTTT. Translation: CASSQVAWTGGENSNQPQHF. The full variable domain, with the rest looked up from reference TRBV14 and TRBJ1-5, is EAGVTQFPSHSVIEKGQTVTLRCDPISGHDNLYWYRRVMGKEIKFLLHFVKESKQDESGMPNNRFLAERTGGTYSTLKVQPAELEDSGVYFCASSQVAWTGGENSNQPQHFGDGTRLSIL.

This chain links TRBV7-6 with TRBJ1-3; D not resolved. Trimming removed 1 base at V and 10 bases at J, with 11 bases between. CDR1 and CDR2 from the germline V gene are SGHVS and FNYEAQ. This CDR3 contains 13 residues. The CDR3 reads CASSLEPGGTIYF. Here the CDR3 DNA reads TGTGCCAGCAGCTTAGAGCCGGGCGGGACCATATATTTT.

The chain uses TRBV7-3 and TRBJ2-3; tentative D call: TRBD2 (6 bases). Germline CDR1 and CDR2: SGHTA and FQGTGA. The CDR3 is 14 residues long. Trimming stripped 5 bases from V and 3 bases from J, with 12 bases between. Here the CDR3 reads CASSPEGRTDTQYF. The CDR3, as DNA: TGTGCCAGCAGCCCCGAGGGGAGGACAGATACGCAGTATTTT.

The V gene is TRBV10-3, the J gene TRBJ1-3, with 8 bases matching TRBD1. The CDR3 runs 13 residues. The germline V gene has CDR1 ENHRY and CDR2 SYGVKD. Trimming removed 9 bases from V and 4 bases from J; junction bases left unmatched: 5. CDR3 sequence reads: CAIQGASGNTIYF. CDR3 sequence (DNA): TGTGCCATTCAGGGGGCATCGGGAAACACCATATATTTT.